This TCR beta chain comes out of a study of T cells after yellow fever vaccination. Whole-study findings and limits: At under 97% for CD4 and about 88% for CD8, most primary-vaccination clones showed up again after the booster.

This clonotype was picked up many times. The CDR3 sequence is 14 residues long. Germline V gene sequence: CDR1 SGDLS, CDR2 YYNGEE. The germline V and J ends were trimmed by 0 bases and 2 bases, with 7 bases remaining between them. Conversion of TCR transcripts into cDNA relied on 5'RACE template switching, which added a universal primer site and UMIs. Each CDR3 protein gets one entry after TCRdb re-called the 5' RACE reads with MiXCR. The sample has around 50,000 distinct CDR3 sequences, more than 6% seen once. The clonotype originates from a man aged 25 to 40 who received the YFV17D yellow fever vaccine. The chain has TRBV9 and TRBJ2-3, with D tentatively TRBD1 (6 bases). Sequencing used PBMCs, either bulk or a sorted T-cell subset (CD4+, CD8+, memory, or dextramer-sorted; not recorded which), obtained 45 days after the yellow fever booster vaccination. CDR3 in amino acids: CASSVDRDTDTQYF. In nucleotides, the CDR3 is TGTGCCAGCAGCGTAGACAGGGACACAGATACGCAGTATTTT.